This entry lists 31 T cell receptor beta chains sequenced from one sample in a study of blood T cell repertoires in COVID-19. Data came from immunoSEQ multiplex PCR; TCRdb stores just in-frame clones and leaves some out. This sample has some 370,000 clones; 87% occur once, and the top ten carry about 10%. The specimen sequenced was peripheral blood. The receptors shown here come from a woman aged 30 to 39 with COVID-19, enrolled during active disease.

This rearrangement joins TRBV21-1 to TRBJ1-1. TRBV21-1 has pseudogene status. CDR3 length: 15 amino acids. As DNA, the CDR3 is TGTGCCAGCCCACCGGGGGGGGCCTCGGGCACTGAAGCTTTCTTT. This gives the protein CASPPGGASGTEAFF.

CDR3 DNA: TGCGCCCCCCCGGCGGGAGGGACCTACGAGCAGTACTTC. Protein: CAPPAGGTYEQYF. This chain uses TRBV10-1 with TRBJ2-7; 9 bases line up with TRBD2. Germline V CDR1 and CDR2: WNHNN, SYGVQD (reference sequence). Trimming took 11 bases from V and 2 from J; bases not matched to a gene: 7. The CDR3 extends over 13 amino acids.

V gene TRBV3-1 (or the pseudogene TRBV3-2) combines with J gene TRBJ2-7; 7 bases line up with TRBD1. With V trimmed by 0 bases and J by 2 bases, 7 bases remained unmatched. The length of the CDR3 is 16 residues. The V gene's germline CDR1 is LGHDT and CDR2 YNNKEL (reference sequence). CDR3 amino acids: CASSQDGQVMAYEQYF. CDR3 DNA sequence: TGTGCCAGCAGCCAAGATGGACAGGTGATGGCCTACGAGCAGTACTTC.

The CDR3 sequence is CASSRTGDLAKNIQYF. The DNA for the CDR3 is TGTGCCAGTAGTCGGACAGGGGATCTAGCCAAAAACATTCAGTACTTC. This chain joins TRBV19 and TRBJ2-4, with 9 bases aligning to TRBD1. This CDR3 contains 16 residues. The trim removed 5 bases at V and 0 bases at J, leaving 5 bases unmatched. Germline CDR1 is LNHDA and CDR2 is SQIVND (reference sequence).

The chain has TRBV5-4 and TRBJ2-3; TRBD2 might be the D (5 bases). V was pared by 2 bases and J by 2 bases, with 9 bases between. The CDR3 is 14 residues long. Germline values: CDR1 SGHNT, CDR2 YYREEE (reference sequence). Here the CDR3 reads CASSLAEPTDTQYF. Written as DNA, the CDR3 is TGTGCCAGCAGCTTAGCGGAACCCACAGATACGCAGTATTTT.

About this clone: Different DNA sequences within this sample yield the same CDR3. The V call is TRBV5-1, the J call TRBJ2-1; 9 bases line up with TRBD2. From germline, CDR1 is SGHRS and CDR2 YFSETQ. V gave up 0 bases and J gave up 4 bases; unmatched junction bases: 5. The CDR3 sequence is 16 residues long. CDR3 sequence (DNA): TGCGCCAGCAGCTTGGGGGCTAGCGGGGCGTACAATGAGCAGTTCTTC. Translated: CASSLGASGAYNEQFF.

This chain joins TRBV19 and TRBJ2-2, with D maybe TRBD2 (6 bases). CDR1 and CDR2 from the germline V gene are LNHDA and SQIVND (reference sequence). The CDR3 spans 16 residues. Deletions cut 4 bases from V and 0 bases from J, with 12 bases between. As DNA, the CDR3 is TGTGCCAGTAGTACTCTAGCGACCGCGAACACCGGGGAGCTGTTTTTT. This codes for CASSTLATANTGELFF.

This clone was observed once. The rearrangement uses TRBV6-5 and TRBJ1-1; 10 bases agree with TRBD1. The V gene end was trimmed by 1 base and the J gene end by 5 bases; junction bases not matched to a gene: 7. Germline CDR1 reads MNHEY; CDR2 reads SVGAGI. This CDR3 has 16 amino acids. The CDR3: CASSYLPGQGRTEAFF. CDR3 nucleotides: TGTGCCAGCAGTTACTTACCGGGACAGGGGCGGACTGAAGCTTTCTTT.

The rearrangement uses TRBV4-1 and TRBJ1-3; 8 nucleotides line up with TRBD1. There are 14 residues in the CDR3. The germline gives CDR1 MGHRA, CDR2 YSYEKL. With V trimmed by 0 bases and J by 8 bases, 3 bases remained unmatched. The CDR3 nucleotides read TGCGCCAGCAGCCAAGATAACAGGGGGGACACCATATATTTT. This translates into CASSQDNRGDTIYF.

V is TRBV11-3 and J is TRBJ2-2, with 11 nucleotides matching TRBD2. CDR1 is SGHNT, CDR2 YENEEA, per germline. This CDR3 spans 16 amino acids. Trimming took 1 base from V and 5 from J; bases not matched to a gene: 3. CDR3 protein: CASSLGTSGSTGELFF. Here the CDR3 DNA reads TGTGCCAGCAGCTTAGGTACTAGCGGGAGTACCGGGGAGCTGTTTTTT.

The V and J genes are TRBV7-2 and TRBJ1-6, with D possibly matching TRBD1 (5 bases). Germline V gives CDR1 SGHTA, CDR2 FQGNSA. The CDR3 runs 15 residues. V was shortened by 4 bases and J by 9 bases, with 16 bases between the two germline ends. The CDR3 sequence: CASSWGWGGGSPLHF. The CDR3 DNA follows: TGTGCCAGCAGCTGGGGTTGGGGCGGCGGTTCACCCCTCCACTTT.

The chain combines TRBV5-6 with TRBJ2-7, with 14 bases that match TRBD2. The CDR3 is 17 amino acids. J was trimmed by 6 bases and V by 2 bases; bases with no gene match: 10. Germline CDR1 is SGHDT and CDR2 is YYEEEE. CDR3 coding DNA: TGTGCCAGCAGCTTTTTTTCGGGACTAGCGGGAGTACGCGAGCAGTACTTC. Translated, it gives CASSFFSGLAGVREQYF.

As regards this clone: The same CDR3 can be traced to other DNA sequences in this sample. V is TRBV2 and J is TRBJ2-3; TRBD1 aligns across 11 bases. The CDR3 has 14 residues. V was clipped by 5 bases and J by 3 bases; unmatched bases: 1. Germline CDR1 reads SNHLY; CDR2 reads FYNNEI. The CDR3 reads CASSRDRGTDTQYF. Written as DNA, the CDR3 is TGTGCCAGCAGTCGGGACAGGGGGACAGATACGCAGTATTTT.

The genes are TRBV15 and TRBJ2-1; 8 nucleotides agree with TRBD1. This CDR3 spans 16 amino acids. Per the germline V gene, CDR1 is LNHNV and CDR2 is YYDKDF (reference sequence). Trimming took 1 base from V and 2 from J; bases not matched to a gene: 4. CDR3 sequence reads: CATSRAGTGPYNEQFF. The CDR3 DNA reads TGTGCCACCAGCAGAGCCGGGACAGGACCCTACAATGAGCAGTTCTTC.

With regard to this clone: One junction end does not reproduce the germline sequence, and a read error may be involved. The V and J genes are TRBV5-4 and TRBJ2-1; tentative D call: TRBD2 (6 bases). The CDR3 loop spans 15 amino acids. Germline V gene lookup returns CDR1 SGHNT and CDR2 YYREEE (reference sequence). CDR3 DNA sequence: TGTGCCAGCAGCTCTTCCGGGACTCCCTACTATGAGCAGTTCTTC. Protein: CASSSSGTPYYEQFF.

V gene TRBV4-3 combines with J gene TRBJ2-2; TRBD1 matches 11 bases. This CDR3 has 16 residues. The V segment lost 3 bases and the J segment 4 bases; nucleotides outside the gene matches: 4. The germline CDR1 and CDR2 sequences are LGHNA and YSLEER. The CDR3 region has the DNA TGCGCCAGCAGCCACGGGGACAGGGGGGGCACCGGGGAGCTGTTTTTT. This codes for CASSHGDRGGTGELFF.

CDR3 protein: CASSDEGEVTQYF. CDR3 DNA sequence: TGTGCCAGCAGTGATGAAGGGGAGGTGACCCAGTACTTC. The rearrangement uses TRBV2 and TRBJ2-5; the D gene is possibly TRBD2 (6 bases). Between the trimmed V and J ends, which lost 3 bases and 7 bases, there was a span of 12 bases. The CDR3 length is 13 residues. The germline gives CDR1 SNHLY, CDR2 FYNNEI.

The chain couples TRBV7-8 to TRBJ1-2; TRBD1 aligns across 7 bases. The trim removed 5 bases at V and 4 bases at J, leaving 16 bases unmatched. The germline gives CDR1 SGHVS, CDR2 FQNEAQ. The CDR3 consists of 17 residues. CDR3 residues: CASSPRGLDRSIYGYTF. The CDR3 nucleotides read TGTGCCAGCAGCCCTAGAGGACTGGACAGGTCTATCTATGGCTACACCTTC.

The chain has TRBV27 and TRBJ2-7; 7 nucleotides agree with TRBD1. The V gene's germline CDR1 is MNHEY and CDR2 SMNVEV (reference sequence). CDR3 size: 15 residues. Trimming took 7 bases from V and 0 from J; bases not matched to a gene: 9. The CDR3 DNA reads TGTGCCAGCACGACGACAGGGACCAGCTCCTACGAGCAGTACTTC. This encodes CASTTTGTSSYEQYF.

The V call is TRBV9, the J call TRBJ2-2; TRBD1 matches 10 bases. Per germline, CDR1 SGDLS and CDR2 YYNGEE. The trim removed 3 bases at V and 5 bases at J, leaving 7 bases unmatched. This CDR3 region has 16 residues. The CDR3 region is CASSGRDRGLTGELFF. CDR3 coding DNA: TGTGCCAGCAGCGGACGGGACAGGGGCCTTACCGGGGAGCTGTTTTTT.

This sequence joins TRBV19 and TRBJ1-1, with 9 bases matching TRBD1. The CDR3 totals 15 residues. Losses at the gene ends were 5 bases for V and 6 bases for J; bases not matched to a gene: 10. Germline CDR1 and CDR2: LNHDA and SQIVND (reference sequence). As DNA, the CDR3 is TGTGCCAGTAGTGGATCGGGACAGGGAATTGCTGAAGCTTTCTTT. Its protein product is CASSGSGQGIAEAFF.

This clone was detected only a few times. This chain uses TRBV7-3 with TRBJ2-7; 8 positions agree with TRBD1. V trimming: 5 bases; J trimming: 5 bases; junction bases outside the gene matches: 5. Germline CDR1 SGHTA, CDR2 FQGTGA. The CDR3 has 13 residues. The CDR3 here is CASSAGQAHEQYF. CDR3 bases: TGTGCCAGCAGCGCGGGACAGGCCCACGAGCAGTACTTC.

V is TRBV2 and J is TRBJ2-2, with 8 bases lining up with TRBD1. The CDR3 is 14 residues long. Germline CDR1 and CDR2: SNHLY and FYNNEI. Trimming removed 5 bases from V and 4 bases from J; junction bases left unmatched: 3. CDR3 residues: CASSKTGGTGELFF. Here the CDR3 DNA reads TGTGCCAGCAGTAAAACAGGGGGCACCGGGGAGCTGTTTTTT.

The V call is TRBV29-1, the J call TRBJ2-1, with 7 bases identical to TRBD2. The CDR3 has 14 residues. Germline V gives CDR1 SQVTM, CDR2 ANQGSEA. Trimming cost V 5 bases and J 7 bases; bases outside gene matches: 11. The CDR3 spells CSVWRRAGVNEQFF. CDR3 DNA sequence: TGCAGCGTTTGGAGAAGGGCGGGAGTGAATGAGCAGTTCTTC.

CDR3 sequence reads: CASSLGQGNWGSYEQYF. The DNA for the CDR3 is TGTGCCAGCAGTTTAGGGCAGGGAAATTGGGGCTCCTACGAGCAGTACTTC. The chain is built from TRBV28 and TRBJ2-7; weak D call: TRBD1 (5 bases). CDR3 length: 17 residues. Germline V gene lookup returns CDR1 MDHEN and CDR2 SYDVKM. The V end was cut by 2 bases, the J end by 0 bases, with 17 bases between.

V usage is TRBV9 and J usage is TRBJ1-5, with TRBD1 as a possible D gene (5 bases). The length of the CDR3 is 15 residues. Trimming shortened V by 0 bases and J by 0 bases, and 7 bases separated the two germline ends. The V gene's germline CDR1 is SGDLS and CDR2 YYNGEE. CDR3 in DNA: TGTGCCAGCAGCGTAGAGGGGTATAGCAATCAGCCCCAGCATTTT. Translating gives CASSVEGYSNQPQHF. The complete variable domain, with remaining parts taken from reference TRBV9 and TRBJ1-5, reads DSGVTQTPKHLITATGQRVTLRCSPRSGDLSVYWYQQSLDQGLQFLIQYYNGEERAKGNILERFSAQQFPDLHSELNLSSLELGDSALYFCASSVEGYSNQPQHFGDGTRLSIL.

J is TRBJ1-1 and V is TRBV4-1, with a tentative D call TRBD1 (5 bases). The CDR3 covers 13 residues. The germline V gene has CDR1 MGHRA and CDR2 YSYEKL. V shed 8 bases and J shed 4 bases, with 14 bases lying between them. CDR3: CASSQVGGTEAFF. Written as DNA, the CDR3 is TGCGCCAGCTCCCAGGTGGGGGGCACTGAAGCTTTCTTT.

This rearrangement joins TRBV28 to TRBJ1-4; 9 nucleotides match TRBD1. The V segment lost 4 bases and the J segment 7 bases; nucleotides outside the gene matches: 4. The CDR3 is 14 residues long. Per the germline V gene, CDR1 is MDHEN and CDR2 is SYDVKM. CDR3 amino acids: CASSSPGQGEKLFF. The DNA for the CDR3 is TGTGCCAGCAGTTCGCCGGGACAGGGTGAAAAACTGTTTTTT.

This clone was observed a few times. The V call is TRBV19, the J call TRBJ2-7, with 9 bases fitting TRBD1. Germline V gene sequence: CDR1 LNHDA, CDR2 SQIVND (reference sequence). The CDR3 consists of 14 residues. V shed 5 bases and J 3 bases; nucleotides not matched to a gene: 5. The chain's CDR3 is CASSGQGRYYEQYF. The DNA of the CDR3 is TGTGCCAGTAGTGGACAGGGGCGTTACTACGAGCAGTACTTC.

The chain carries TRBV27 and TRBJ2-7; perhaps TRBD1 as D (6 bases). From germline, CDR1 is MNHEY and CDR2 SMNVEV (reference sequence). Trimming removed 2 bases at V and 5 bases at J, with 16 bases between. This CDR3 comprises 15 residues. Here the CDR3 DNA reads TGTGCCAGCAGTTTACAGTCAGGGGTAGGAAACGAGCAGTACTTC. It codes for CASSLQSGVGNEQYF.

The gene calls are TRBV30 and TRBJ1-3, with D possibly TRBD1 on 6 matching bases. Germline-derived CDR1 and CDR2 are GTSNPN and SVGIG (reference sequence). With 3 bases removed from V and 5 bases from J, the gap between germline ends came to 14 bases. There are 14 residues in the CDR3. The CDR3 reads CAWRDSGVRNTIYF. CDR3 coding DNA: TGTGCCTGGAGGGACTCAGGGGTCCGAAACACCATATATTTT.